This TCR beta chain was recovered during a study of blood T cell repertoires in COVID-19. In germline, CDR1 is SGHRS, CDR2 YFSETQ. The CDR3 is 15 amino acids. The ends lost 5 bases at V and 1 base at J; junction bases unmatched: 8. Assay used: immunoSEQ multiplex PCR; TCRdb lists only in-frame clones, some missing. The data show about 480,000 clones, with around 87% seen just once and 1.8% held by the top ten. V and J are TRBV5-1 and TRBJ1-1; TRBD1 agrees at 7 bases. This sequence originates from a woman between 35 and 50 years old who had recovered from COVID-19. The sequencing sample was made of PBMCs or T cells enriched from blood (not recorded which). This chain's CDR3 is CASSWTGLPNTEAFF. DNA for the CDR3: TGCGCCAGCAGTTGGACAGGACTCCCGAACACTGAAGCTTTCTTT.